This record looks at one T cell receptor beta chain sequence and its context. The antigen is undetermined. The sample belongs to a study of T cells after yellow fever vaccination. CDR1 is SGHRS and CDR2 is YFSETQ in the germline V gene. This CDR3 region has 15 residues. V was pared by 4 bases and J by 5 bases, with 5 bases of the junction left unmatched. Whole-study results and caveats: CD4 and CD8 compartments shared a small share of clonotypes, likely from convergent recombination. Reappearing after the booster were most of the clones from primary vaccination (almost 97% CD4, around 88% CD8).

The study made its TCR cDNA through 5'RACE template switching. That step introduced a universal primer site along with UMIs. TCRdb recomputed calls from the 5' RACE reads with MiXCR, one row per CDR3 protein. The repertoire holds 68,000 or so distinct CDR3 sequences, with under 8% as singletons. The source of this sequence is a man aged 18 to 35 who received the YFV17D yellow fever vaccine. Sequencing was performed on CD8+ T cells sorted from PBMCs, taken about 49 days after the first yellow fever vaccination. V usage is TRBV5-1 and J usage is TRBJ2-7, with TRBD2 matching 14 bases. The CDR3 bases are TGCGCCAGCAGCCTGACTAGCGGGGGGGCCGACGAGCAGTACTTC. Its translation: CASSLTSGGADEQYF.